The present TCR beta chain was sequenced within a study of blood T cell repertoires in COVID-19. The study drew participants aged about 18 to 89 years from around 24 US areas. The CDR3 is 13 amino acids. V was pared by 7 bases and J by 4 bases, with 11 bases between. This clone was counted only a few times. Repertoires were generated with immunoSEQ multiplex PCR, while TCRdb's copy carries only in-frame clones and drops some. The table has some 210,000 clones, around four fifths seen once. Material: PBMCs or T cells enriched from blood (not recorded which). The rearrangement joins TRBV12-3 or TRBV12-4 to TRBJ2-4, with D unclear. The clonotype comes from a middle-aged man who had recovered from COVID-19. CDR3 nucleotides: TGTGCCAGCACCATAAGCGTAAAAAACATTCAGTACTTC. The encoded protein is CASTISVKNIQYF.